Presented here are 22 T cell receptor beta chains from one specimen sequenced in a study of cytomegalovirus exposure and HLA in healthy donors. PCR employed 60 Vbeta and 13 Jbeta primers. Sequencing was performed with immunoSEQ multiplex PCR; in TCRdb, only in-frame clones are kept and a portion is missing. This sample has approximately 140,000 clones, with roughly three quarters found just once. Sequencing was done on a sample of PBMCs. These receptors were taken from a man aged 18 to 29 in good health and CMV-seronegative.

The chain joins TRBV5-6 to TRBJ1-1; D possibly corresponds to TRBD1 (6 bases). Germline V gives CDR1 SGHDT, CDR2 YYEEEE. This CDR3 spans 15 amino acids. Trimming removed 4 bases at V and 5 bases at J, with 18 bases between. The DNA of the CDR3 is TGTGCCAGCAGCCGGGGGGGGCGAGAAGTGACTGAAGCTTTCTTT. It is translated as CASSRGGREVTEAFF.

The table lists this clone with a few counts. The rearrangement joins TRBV2 to TRBJ2-7, with 7 nucleotides matching TRBD2. Germline lookup yields CDR1 SNHLY and CDR2 FYNNEI. This CDR3 comprises 13 residues. V gave up 6 bases and J gave up 3 bases; unmatched junction bases: 5. DNA for the CDR3: TGTGCCAGCAGAGCGGGGCTTTACTACGAGCAGTACTTC. This encodes CASRAGLYYEQYF.

As to this clone: An end of the junction differs from the germline gene, which may be a read error. The chain links TRBV7-7 to TRBJ2-5; a weak D match, TRBD1 (6 bases). Germline V lookup: CDR1 SSHAT, CDR2 FNYEAQ (reference sequence). The CDR3 sequence is 17 residues long. CDR3 bases: TGTGCTAGCAGCTTTGCTCCCCCAGGGGCAGGTGGAGAGACCCAGTACTTC. This encodes CASSFAPPGAGGETQYF.

The genes are TRBV6-5 and TRBJ1-1, with D possibly being TRBD1 (6 bases). The germline CDR1 and CDR2 sequences are MNHEY and SVGAGI. Trimming pared 11 bases from V and 5 bases from J, leaving 15 bases between. This CDR3 spans 12 amino acids. DNA of the CDR3: TGTGCCTACCACAGGGCCCTAACTGAAGCTTTCTTT. Encoded protein: CAYHRALTEAFF.

The rearrangement joins TRBV19 to TRBJ1-2; 7 bases are shared with TRBD1. CDR1 is LNHDA and CDR2 is SQIVND in the germline V gene (reference sequence). This CDR3 has 15 amino acids. Trimming at V came to 5 bases and at J to 3 bases, leaving 9 bases not matched to a gene. Here the CDR3 reads CASSPRGRKDYGYTF. CDR3 nucleotide sequence: TGTGCCAGTAGTCCAAGGGGGCGAAAGGACTATGGCTACACCTTC.

In its sample, this clone was seen a few times. The chain recombines TRBV25-1 with TRBJ2-7; D call uncertain. The CDR3 consists of 15 residues. CDR1 MGHDK and CDR2 SYGVNS come from the germline V gene. V dropped 1 base and J dropped 5 bases, with 15 bases sitting between them. The CDR3 sequence: CASSESFPRPHEQYF. The DNA for the CDR3 is TGTGCCAGCAGTGAATCTTTCCCCAGGCCCCACGAGCAGTACTTC.

The V call is TRBV19, the J call TRBJ1-1; the match to TRBD1 covers 8 bases. Per germline, CDR1 LNHDA and CDR2 SQIVND (reference sequence). The junction had 13 bases not matched to a gene; V was cut back by 5 bases and J by 11 bases. This CDR3 is built from 14 residues. The CDR3 region has the DNA TGTGCCAGTAGTCACAGGGGGGGGGCTGGAGAGGCTTTCTTT. It translates to CASSHRGGAGEAFF.

This clone appeared a single time. The chain joins TRBV6-6 to TRBJ2-7, with a possible D match to TRBD1 (5 bases). The CDR3 runs to 14 residues. V gave up 0 bases and J gave up 3 bases, with 9 bases separating them. Germline V gene sequence: CDR1 MNHNY, CDR2 SVGAGI (reference sequence). CDR3 in amino acids: CASSYSQGFYEQYF. CDR3 nucleotide sequence: TGTGCCAGCAGTTACTCTCAGGGATTCTACGAGCAGTACTTC.

As to this clone: Sequence at one end of the junction differs from germline and may be a read error. This sequence joins TRBV7-7 and TRBJ2-5, with D uncertain. Germline V lookup: CDR1 SSHAT, CDR2 FNYEAQ (reference sequence). The CDR3 length is 13 residues. The CDR3 DNA reads TGTGCTAGCAGCTTGAGGATAGAAGAGACCCAGTACTTC. Protein product: CASSLRIEETQYF.

As DNA, the CDR3 is TGCGCCAGCAGCCTCGACGGGGGGCAGCCATACAATGAGCAGTTCTTC. Translating it yields CASSLDGGQPYNEQFF. The rearrangement uses TRBV4-3 and TRBJ2-1, with TRBD2 as a possible D gene (7 bases). This CDR3 comprises 16 residues. The germline V gene encodes CDR1 LGHNA and CDR2 YSLEER. V was shortened by 4 bases and J by 4 bases, with 17 bases between the two germline ends.

The chain combines TRBV27 with TRBJ1-2, with 8 bases fitting TRBD1. CDR3 length: 18 residues. From germline, CDR1 is MNHEY and CDR2 SMNVEV (reference sequence). The junction had 16 bases not matched to a gene; V was cut back by 5 bases and J by 2 bases. The DNA of the CDR3 is TGTGCCAGCAGTCCACTAAGGACAGGGAGTCTTAGGAACTATGGCTACACCTTC. This gives the protein CASSPLRTGSLRNYGYTF.

The genes are TRBV7-2 and TRBJ2-1; weak D call: TRBD2 (6 bases). Germline V gene sequence: CDR1 SGHTA, CDR2 FQGNSA. This CDR3 contains 19 residues. V lost 5 bases, J lost 0 bases, and 23 bases lay in between. Here the CDR3 reads CASSPSTSFLHSSYNEQFF. The CDR3 bases are TGTGCCAGCAGCCCTTCGACTAGTTTTCTCCACAGCTCCTACAATGAGCAGTTCTTC.

The chain recombines TRBV18 with TRBJ1-5, with D tentatively TRBD1 (6 bases). CDR1 and CDR2 (germline): KGHSH, LQKENI. V was trimmed by 8 bases and J by 6 bases, leaving 14 bases between them. The CDR3 runs to 13 residues. The CDR3 protein is CASAPTGLQPQHF. CDR3 nucleotides: TGTGCCAGCGCCCCAACAGGGCTTCAGCCCCAGCATTTT.

This clone qualifies as medium-sized (0.01 to 0.1%). At one boundary the junction diverges from the germline segment, which might be a read error. This rearrangement joins TRBV5-6 to TRBJ1-1, with D tentatively TRBD1 (5 bases). Germline V lookup: CDR1 SGHDT, CDR2 YYEEEE. This CDR3 spans 12 amino acids. CDR3 sequence (DNA): TGTGCCAGCAGCTTGGTCGGGACTGGAGCTTTCTTT. Protein: CASSLVGTGAFF.

V usage is TRBV13 and J usage is TRBJ2-7; 7 nucleotides line up with TRBD1. V was pared by 4 bases and J by 0 bases, with 6 bases of the junction left unmatched. Per the germline V gene, CDR1 is PRHDT and CDR2 is FYEKMQ (reference sequence). CDR3 length equals 15 residues. The CDR3 sequence is CASSSNRQGSYEQYF. CDR3 DNA sequence: TGTGCCAGCAGCTCCAACCGACAGGGCTCCTACGAGCAGTACTTC.

This clone occurred a few times. The chain is built from TRBV14 and TRBJ1-4, with a possible D match to TRBD1 (5 bases). Trimming cost V 2 bases and J 6 bases, with 16 bases left between them. The CDR3 spans 16 residues. The germline V gene has CDR1 SGHDN and CDR2 FVKESK. The CDR3 DNA sequence: TGTGCCAGCAGCCAAAATGGAGGGACCAACTATGAAAAACTGTTTTTT. Translated, it gives CASSQNGGTNYEKLFF.

J is TRBJ2-1 and V is TRBV21-1; the tabulated D call, TRBD1, remains unverified against the DNA. TRBV21-1 is reported as a pseudogene. This CDR3 comprises 13 residues. The CDR3 DNA follows: TGTGCCAGCATTGGGACAGGGTGCAATGAGCAGTTCTTC. It is translated as CASIGTGCNEQFF.

This chain uses TRBV7-2 with TRBJ2-2, with 7 nucleotides matching TRBD1. CDR1 is SGHTA and CDR2 is FQGNSA in the germline V gene. The CDR3 extends over 15 amino acids. With V trimmed by 2 bases and J by 6 bases, 6 bases remained unmatched. The CDR3 protein is CASSLSDRSAGELFF. The DNA of the CDR3 is TGTGCCAGCAGCTTATCGGACAGGAGTGCCGGGGAGCTGTTTTTT. The full variable domain, completed using reference TRBV7-2 and TRBJ2-2, is GAGVSQSPSNKVTEKGKDVELRCDPISGHTALYWYRQSLGQGLEFLIYFQGNSAPDKSGLPSDRFSAERTGGSVSTLTIQRTQQEDSAVYLCASSLSDRSAGELFFGEGSRLTVL.

V and J are TRBV7-9 and TRBJ1-4; D possibly corresponds to TRBD1 (6 bases). The CDR3 loop spans 12 amino acids. CDR1 SEHNR and CDR2 FQNEAQ come from the germline V gene (reference sequence). V lost 8 bases to trimming and J lost 5 bases, with 9 bases between them. The CDR3 nucleotides read TGTGCCAGCGGGCAGGGGAATGAAAAACTGTTTTTT. Encoded protein: CASGQGNEKLFF.

The chain employs TRBV13 and TRBJ2-5; TRBD1 aligns across 9 bases. With V trimmed by 1 base and J by 2 bases, 5 bases remained unmatched. The CDR3 contains 16 residues. Germline assignment: CDR1 PRHDT and CDR2 FYEKMQ (reference sequence). The CDR3 spells CASSLEGTGPQETQYF. The CDR3 DNA sequence: TGTGCCAGCAGCTTAGAGGGGACAGGGCCTCAAGAGACCCAGTACTTC.

The rearrangement uses TRBV7-6 and TRBJ1-4; 11 positions agree with TRBD1. J was trimmed by 4 bases and V by 5 bases; bases with no gene match: 9. The germline V gene has CDR1 SGHVS and CDR2 FNYEAQ. The CDR3 is 17 residues long. The CDR3 protein is CASSLTMGQGVNEKLFF. For the CDR3, the DNA is TGTGCCAGCAGCCTTACAATGGGACAGGGGGTTAATGAAAAACTGTTTTTT.

V gene TRBV19 combines with J gene TRBJ2-7; the D gene is possibly TRBD2 (5 bases). This CDR3 has 13 amino acids. Per the germline V gene, CDR1 is LNHDA and CDR2 is SQIVND (reference sequence). Trimming shortened V by 5 bases and J by 5 bases, and 13 bases separated the two germline ends. CDR3 bases: TGTGCCAGTAGTCCCGGAGGCCAGGACGAGCAGTACTTC. This sequence encodes CASSPGGQDEQYF.